The 8 T cell receptor beta chains reported below all come from one sample, sequenced in a study of blood T cell repertoires in COVID-19. Measured with immunoSEQ multiplex PCR; TCRdb has only the in-frame clones, and not every one. The sample has fewer than 200,000 clones; roughly 85% are singletons. Source material: peripheral blood. All receptors come from a man in his forties or fifties with active or convalescent COVID-19.

V usage is TRBV7-5 and J usage is TRBJ2-1; no DNA check was done on the table's D call, TRBD2. TRBV7-5 has pseudogene status. CDR3 size: 18 residues. The CDR3 loop is CVRSLAPPLAGSPIEQFF. The CDR3 DNA is TGTGTCAGAAGCTTAGCGCCACCCCTAGCGGGGAGCCCAATTGAGCAGTTCTTC.

The chain is built from TRBV28 and TRBJ2-7; D call uncertain. Trimming removed 6 bases from V and 1 base from J, with 16 bases in between. The length of the CDR3 is 15 residues. Germline assignment: CDR1 MDHEN and CDR2 SYDVKM. The CDR3 DNA sequence: TGTGCCAGCAGACTACCAGACTCCGGTTCCTACGAGCAGTACTTC. This gives the protein CASRLPDSGSYEQYF. The full variable domain, with the rest looked up from reference TRBV28 and TRBJ2-7, is DVKVTQSSRYLVKRTGEKVFLECVQDMDHENMFWYRQDPGLGLRLIYFSYDVKMKEKGDIPEGYSVSREKKERFSLILESASTNQTSMYLCASRLPDSGSYEQYFGPGTRLTVT.

This clone is a singleton in its sample. CDR3 sequence (DNA): TGTGCCACCAGTGGACCAGGGTTCTATGGCTACACCTTC. This sequence encodes CATSGPGFYGYTF. This rearrangement joins TRBV24-1 to TRBJ1-2; D may be TRBD1 (5 bases). Germline V lookup: CDR1 KGHDR, CDR2 SFDVKD. Trimming left V 5 bases short and J 4 bases short, with 10 bases between. The CDR3 totals 13 residues.

The chain employs TRBV2 and TRBJ2-5; 9 bases are a match to TRBD1. V shed 6 bases and J 4 bases; nucleotides not matched to a gene: 6. The CDR3 covers 14 residues. Germline V gives CDR1 SNHLY, CDR2 FYNNEI. CDR3 protein: CASRDRGGVETQYF. CDR3 DNA sequence: TGTGCCAGCAGAGACAGGGGGGGAGTAGAGACCCAGTACTTC.

The chain combines TRBV18 with TRBJ2-7, with no clear D. Germline V gene sequence: CDR1 KGHSH, CDR2 LQKENI. The CDR3 sequence is 12 residues long. The V gene lost 3 bases and the J gene lost 6 bases, with 9 bases spanning the gap. The CDR3 sequence: CASSPKTGEQYF. The CDR3, as DNA: TGTGCCAGCTCACCCAAAACCGGCGAGCAGTACTTC.

The chain couples TRBV18 to TRBJ1-1, with a possible D match to TRBD1 (5 bases). Germline lookup yields CDR1 KGHSH and CDR2 LQKENI. The V end lost 0 bases, the J end lost 4 bases, and 9 bases lay between the germline ends. CDR3 size: 14 residues. This CDR3 reads CASSPPGVATEAFF. CDR3 nucleotides: TGTGCCAGCTCACCACCAGGGGTGGCCACTGAAGCTTTCTTT.

The chain uses TRBV27 and TRBJ2-1, with 8 bases lining up with TRBD2. Losses at the gene ends were 9 bases for V and 8 bases for J; bases not matched to a gene: 9. CDR3 length equals 13 residues. Germline V gives CDR1 MNHEY, CDR2 SMNVEV (reference sequence). CDR3 sequence reads: CARPREGFDEQFF. The CDR3 DNA follows: TGTGCCAGACCCCGGGAGGGCTTTGATGAGCAGTTCTTC.

The chain combines TRBV6-4 with TRBJ2-2; D is perhaps TRBD1 (6 bases). From germline, CDR1 is MRHNA and CDR2 SNTAGT. The CDR3 sequence is 15 residues long. With 4 bases removed from V and 1 base from J, the gap between germline ends came to 10 bases. CDR3 coding DNA: TGTGCCAGCAGTGCTGGGGGCTTGAACACCGGGGAGCTGTTTTTT. This encodes CASSAGGLNTGELFF.